Shown below are 4 T cell receptor beta chains from a single sample sequenced in a study of T cell repertoires in cytomegalovirus infection. TCRdb analysed the reads with MiXCR anew, one entry per CDR3 protein. Among around 330,000 distinct CDR3 sequences, roughly a sixth were seen once, and the ten largest hold 12%. Sequenced material: PBMCs. These receptors originate from a human donor in good health (CMV status not recorded). Some clones in this sample may be carry-over from other donors' samples.

This clonotype has at least ten counts. This chain joins TRBV7-9 and TRBJ1-1; the D is unclear. Trimming left V 2 bases short and J 1 base short, with 26 bases between. The CDR3 is 20 amino acids. The V gene's germline CDR1 is SEHNR and CDR2 FQNEAQ (reference sequence). The CDR3 region is CASSLHPLRGVLGQNTEAFF. The CDR3 DNA reads TGTGCCAGCAGCTTACACCCCCTGCGCGGGGTATTGGGCCAGAACACTGAAGCTTTCTTT.

The genes are TRBV2 and TRBJ2-7; no definite D call. Germline lookup yields CDR1 SNHLY and CDR2 FYNNEI. The V gene lost 0 bases and the J gene lost 0 bases, with 12 bases spanning the gap. The CDR3 is 16 amino acids. The CDR3 loop reads CASSEARTGFSYEQYF. CDR3 in DNA: TGTGCCAGCAGTGAAGCCCGGACGGGCTTCTCCTACGAGCAGTACTTC.

This clonotype was counted only a few times. The gene calls are TRBV19 and TRBJ2-1; D perhaps matches TRBD2 (6 bases). This CDR3 region has 13 residues. The germline V gene encodes CDR1 LNHDA and CDR2 SQIVND (reference sequence). Trimming took 4 bases from V and 15 from J, leaving 19 bases between them. This CDR3 reads CASSSLGGGRLFF. The CDR3 DNA is TGTGCCAGTAGTAGCCTGGGGGGAGGTAGGCTGTTCTTC.

The genes are TRBV6-5 and TRBJ1-2, with D unclear. Germline CDR1 is MNHEY and CDR2 is SVGAGI. The ends were cut back, 2 bases at V and 2 bases at J, with 12 bases in the middle. The CDR3 extends over 15 amino acids. The CDR3 DNA follows: TGTGCCAGCAGTTACGCGGCAGCCTCGAACTATGGCTACACCTTC. It is translated as CASSYAAASNYGYTF.